One sample yielded the 2 T cell receptor beta chains listed below, sequenced in a study of Ad26.COV2.S vaccination and SARS-CoV-2 variants. Profiled with immunoSEQ multiplex PCR; TCRdb holds only in-frame clones, not every one. The profile shows roughly 510,000 clones, around nine tenths of them singletons. Treatment reported: around 19 received Ad26.COV2.S at low or high dose, single or two shots; roughly five received placebo; per-sample allocation not given. Vaccine and placebo recipients were sampled on day 63 after the first injection. Material: peripheral blood, obtained in a trial of Ad26.COV2.S vaccine versus placebo. These receptors came from a person between 18 and 59 years old who received the Ad26.COV2.S COVID-19 vaccine or a placebo.

The chain recombines TRBV10-1 with TRBJ2-7; the D call may be TRBD1 or TRBD2 (5 bases each). The CDR3 runs to 15 residues. The germline V and J ends were trimmed by 8 bases and 2 bases, with 19 bases remaining between them. Germline lookup yields CDR1 WNHNN and CDR2 SYGVQD (reference sequence). The CDR3 region has the DNA TGCGCCAGCCCGGGGACGGGCCCGGGGCCCTACGAGCAGTACTTC. It is translated as CASPGTGPGPYEQYF.

CDR3 loop: CASSLTLAGNTIYF. DNA for the CDR3: TGTGCCAGCAGTTTGACCCTGGCTGGAAACACCATATATTTT. The J gene is TRBJ1-3, the V gene TRBV27; D not resolved. Germline V gene data show CDR1 as MNHEY and CDR2 as SMNVEV (reference sequence). V dropped 3 bases and J dropped 2 bases, with 8 bases sitting between them. CDR3 length equals 14 residues.